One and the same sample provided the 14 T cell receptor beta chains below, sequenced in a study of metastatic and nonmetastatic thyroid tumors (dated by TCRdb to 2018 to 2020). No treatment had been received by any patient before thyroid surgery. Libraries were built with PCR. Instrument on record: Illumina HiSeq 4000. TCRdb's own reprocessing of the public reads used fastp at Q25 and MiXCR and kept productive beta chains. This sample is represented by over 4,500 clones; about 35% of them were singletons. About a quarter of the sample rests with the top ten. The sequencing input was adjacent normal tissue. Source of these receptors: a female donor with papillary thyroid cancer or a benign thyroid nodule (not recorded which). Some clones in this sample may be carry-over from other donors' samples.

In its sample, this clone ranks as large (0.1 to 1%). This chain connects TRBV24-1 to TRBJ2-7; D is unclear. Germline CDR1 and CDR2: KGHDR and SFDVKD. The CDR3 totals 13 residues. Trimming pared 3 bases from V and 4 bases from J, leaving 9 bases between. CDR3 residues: CATSDPLRYEQYF. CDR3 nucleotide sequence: TGTGCCACCAGTGATCCACTACGGTACGAGCAGTACTTC.

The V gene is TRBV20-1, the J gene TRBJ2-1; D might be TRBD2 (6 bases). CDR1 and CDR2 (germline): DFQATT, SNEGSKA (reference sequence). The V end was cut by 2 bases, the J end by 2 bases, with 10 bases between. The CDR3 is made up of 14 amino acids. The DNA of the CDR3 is TGCAGTGCTAGATTAGGCGGGACCTACAATGAGCAGTTCTTC. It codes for CSARLGGTYNEQFF.

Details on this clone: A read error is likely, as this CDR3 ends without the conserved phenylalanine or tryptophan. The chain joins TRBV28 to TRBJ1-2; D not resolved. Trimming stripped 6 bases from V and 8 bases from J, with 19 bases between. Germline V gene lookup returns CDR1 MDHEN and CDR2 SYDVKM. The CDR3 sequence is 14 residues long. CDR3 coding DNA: TGTGCCAGCAGACCATCAGCGACTGCTTGGGGCTACACCATC. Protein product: CASRPSATAWGYTI.

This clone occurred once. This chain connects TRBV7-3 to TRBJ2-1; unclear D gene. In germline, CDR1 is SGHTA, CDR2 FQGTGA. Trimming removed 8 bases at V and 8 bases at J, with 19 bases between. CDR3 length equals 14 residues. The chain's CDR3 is CASGNMVGFDEQFF. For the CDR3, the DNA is TGTGCCAGCGGAAACATGGTGGGCTTCGATGAGCAGTTCTTC.

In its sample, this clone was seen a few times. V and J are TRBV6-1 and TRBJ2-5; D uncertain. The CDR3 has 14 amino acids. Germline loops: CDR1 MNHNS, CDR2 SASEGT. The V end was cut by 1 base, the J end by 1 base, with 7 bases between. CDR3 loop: CASSEVGFQETQYF. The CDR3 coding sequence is TGTGCCAGCAGTGAAGTGGGGTTCCAAGAGACCCAGTACTTC.

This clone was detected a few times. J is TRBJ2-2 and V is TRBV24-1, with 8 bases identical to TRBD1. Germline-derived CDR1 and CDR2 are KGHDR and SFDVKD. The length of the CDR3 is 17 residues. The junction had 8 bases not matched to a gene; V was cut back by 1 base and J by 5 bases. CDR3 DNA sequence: TGTGCCACCAGTGATTTTAGGACAGGGCAGACGACCGGGGAGCTGTTTTTT. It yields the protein CATSDFRTGQTTGELFF.

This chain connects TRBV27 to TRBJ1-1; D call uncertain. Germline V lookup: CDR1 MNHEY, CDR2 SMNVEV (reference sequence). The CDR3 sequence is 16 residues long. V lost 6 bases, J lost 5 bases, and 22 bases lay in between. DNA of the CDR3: TGTGCCAGCAGCCTCGCAGGTTGGCGGACGGGGACTGAAGCTTTCTTT. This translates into CASSLAGWRTGTEAFF.

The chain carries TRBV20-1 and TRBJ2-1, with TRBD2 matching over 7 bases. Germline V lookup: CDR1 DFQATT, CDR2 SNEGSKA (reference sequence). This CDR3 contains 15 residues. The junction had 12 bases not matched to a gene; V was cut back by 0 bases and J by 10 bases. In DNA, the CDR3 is TGCAGTGCTAGAGATCCAGGTAGCGGGCCCTTAGAGCAGTTCTTC. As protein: CSARDPGSGPLEQFF.

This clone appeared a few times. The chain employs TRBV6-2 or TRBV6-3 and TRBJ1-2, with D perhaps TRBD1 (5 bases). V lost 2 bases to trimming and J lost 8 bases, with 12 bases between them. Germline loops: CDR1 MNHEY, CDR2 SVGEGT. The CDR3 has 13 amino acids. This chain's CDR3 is CASSYGQGGGYTF. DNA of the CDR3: TGTGCCAGCAGTTACGGGCAGGGTGGCGGCTACACCTTC.

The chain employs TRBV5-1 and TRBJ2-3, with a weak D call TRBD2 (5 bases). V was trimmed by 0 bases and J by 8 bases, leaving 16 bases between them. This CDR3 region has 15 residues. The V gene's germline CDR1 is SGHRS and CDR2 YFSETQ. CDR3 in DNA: TGCGCCAGCAGCTTGGAGGGCCCTCCTCGGGGTACGCAGTATTTT. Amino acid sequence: CASSLEGPPRGTQYF.

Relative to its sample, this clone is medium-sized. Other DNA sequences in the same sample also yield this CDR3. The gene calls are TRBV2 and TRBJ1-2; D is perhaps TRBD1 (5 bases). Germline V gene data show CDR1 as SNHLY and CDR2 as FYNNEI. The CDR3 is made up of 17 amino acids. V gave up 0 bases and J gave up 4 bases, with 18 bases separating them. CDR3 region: CASSEAGSLGTRYGYTF. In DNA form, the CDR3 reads TGTGCCAGCAGTGAAGCGGGGAGCTTAGGGACCCGCTATGGCTACACCTTC.

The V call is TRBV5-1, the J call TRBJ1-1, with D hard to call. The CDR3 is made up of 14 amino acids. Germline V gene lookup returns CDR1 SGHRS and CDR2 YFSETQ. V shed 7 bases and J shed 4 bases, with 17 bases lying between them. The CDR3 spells CASGAGSGGTEAFF. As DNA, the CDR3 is TGCGCCAGCGGCGCCGGGTCCGGAGGCACTGAAGCTTTCTTT.

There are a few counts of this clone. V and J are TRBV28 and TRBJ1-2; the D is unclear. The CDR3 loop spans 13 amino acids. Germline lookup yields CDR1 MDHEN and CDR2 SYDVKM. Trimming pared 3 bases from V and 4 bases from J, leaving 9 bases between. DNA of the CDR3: TGTGCCAGCAGTTTCCGACCCCCCTATGGCTACACCTTC. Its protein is CASSFRPPYGYTF.

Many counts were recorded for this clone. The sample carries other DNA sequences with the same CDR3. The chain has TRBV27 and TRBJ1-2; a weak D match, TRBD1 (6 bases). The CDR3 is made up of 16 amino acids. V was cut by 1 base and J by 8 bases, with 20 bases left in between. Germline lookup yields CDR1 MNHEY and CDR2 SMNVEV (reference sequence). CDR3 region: CASSLYTPGVGGGYTF. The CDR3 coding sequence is TGTGCCAGCAGTTTATACACCCCAGGGGTTGGGGGGGGCTACACCTTC.